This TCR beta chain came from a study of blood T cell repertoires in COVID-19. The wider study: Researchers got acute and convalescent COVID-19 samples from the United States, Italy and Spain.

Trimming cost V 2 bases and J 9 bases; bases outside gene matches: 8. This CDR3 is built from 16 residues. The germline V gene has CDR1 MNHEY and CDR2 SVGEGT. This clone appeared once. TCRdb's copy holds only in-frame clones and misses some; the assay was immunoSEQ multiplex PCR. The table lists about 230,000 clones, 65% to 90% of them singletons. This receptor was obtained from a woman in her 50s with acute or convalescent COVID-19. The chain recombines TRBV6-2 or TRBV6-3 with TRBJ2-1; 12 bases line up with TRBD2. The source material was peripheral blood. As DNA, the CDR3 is TGTGCCAGCAGTTACCCCGGACTAGCGGGGTTTGTTGAGCAGTTCTTC. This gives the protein CASSYPGLAGFVEQFF.